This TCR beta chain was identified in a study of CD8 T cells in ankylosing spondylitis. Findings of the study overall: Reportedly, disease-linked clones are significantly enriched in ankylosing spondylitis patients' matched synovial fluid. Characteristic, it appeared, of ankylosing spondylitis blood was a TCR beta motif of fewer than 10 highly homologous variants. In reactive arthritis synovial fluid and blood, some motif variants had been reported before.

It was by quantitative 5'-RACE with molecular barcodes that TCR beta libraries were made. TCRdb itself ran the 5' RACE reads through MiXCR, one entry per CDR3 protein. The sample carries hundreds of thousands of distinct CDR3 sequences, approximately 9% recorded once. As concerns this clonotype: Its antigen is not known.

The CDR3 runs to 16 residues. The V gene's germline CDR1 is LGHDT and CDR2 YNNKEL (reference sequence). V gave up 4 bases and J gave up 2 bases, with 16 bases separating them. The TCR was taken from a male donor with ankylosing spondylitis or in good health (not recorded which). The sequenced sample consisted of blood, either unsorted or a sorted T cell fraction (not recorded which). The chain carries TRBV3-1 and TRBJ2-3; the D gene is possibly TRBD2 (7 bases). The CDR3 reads CASSPPPGGLTDTQYF. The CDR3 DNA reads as TGTGCCAGCAGCCCACCTCCGGGGGGCCTCACAGATACGCAGTATTTT.